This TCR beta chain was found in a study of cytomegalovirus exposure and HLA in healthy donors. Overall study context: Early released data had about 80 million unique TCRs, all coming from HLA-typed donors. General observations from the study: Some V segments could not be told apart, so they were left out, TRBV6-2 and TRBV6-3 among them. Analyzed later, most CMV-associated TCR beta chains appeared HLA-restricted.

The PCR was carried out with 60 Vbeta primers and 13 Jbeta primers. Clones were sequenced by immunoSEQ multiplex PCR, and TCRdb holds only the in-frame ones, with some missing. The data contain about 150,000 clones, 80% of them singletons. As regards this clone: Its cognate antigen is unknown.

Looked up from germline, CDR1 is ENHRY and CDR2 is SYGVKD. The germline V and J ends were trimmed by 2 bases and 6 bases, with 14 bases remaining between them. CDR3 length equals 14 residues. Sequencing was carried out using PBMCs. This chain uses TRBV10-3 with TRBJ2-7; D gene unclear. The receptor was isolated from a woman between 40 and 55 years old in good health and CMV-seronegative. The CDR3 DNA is TGTGCCATCAGTGAGGTTATGGAGTTAAGCGAGCAGTACTTC. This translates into CAISEVMELSEQYF.